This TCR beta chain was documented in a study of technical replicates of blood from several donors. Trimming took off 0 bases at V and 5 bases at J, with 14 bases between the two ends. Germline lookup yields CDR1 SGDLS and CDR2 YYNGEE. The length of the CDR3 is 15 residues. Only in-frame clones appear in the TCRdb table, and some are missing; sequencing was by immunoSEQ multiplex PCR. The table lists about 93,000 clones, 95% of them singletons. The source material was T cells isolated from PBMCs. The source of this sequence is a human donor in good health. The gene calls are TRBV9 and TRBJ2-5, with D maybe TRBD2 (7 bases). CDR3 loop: CASSVGGGGGETQYF. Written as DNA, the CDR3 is TGTGCCAGCAGCGTAGGTGGGGGAGGGGGTGAGACCCAGTACTTC.